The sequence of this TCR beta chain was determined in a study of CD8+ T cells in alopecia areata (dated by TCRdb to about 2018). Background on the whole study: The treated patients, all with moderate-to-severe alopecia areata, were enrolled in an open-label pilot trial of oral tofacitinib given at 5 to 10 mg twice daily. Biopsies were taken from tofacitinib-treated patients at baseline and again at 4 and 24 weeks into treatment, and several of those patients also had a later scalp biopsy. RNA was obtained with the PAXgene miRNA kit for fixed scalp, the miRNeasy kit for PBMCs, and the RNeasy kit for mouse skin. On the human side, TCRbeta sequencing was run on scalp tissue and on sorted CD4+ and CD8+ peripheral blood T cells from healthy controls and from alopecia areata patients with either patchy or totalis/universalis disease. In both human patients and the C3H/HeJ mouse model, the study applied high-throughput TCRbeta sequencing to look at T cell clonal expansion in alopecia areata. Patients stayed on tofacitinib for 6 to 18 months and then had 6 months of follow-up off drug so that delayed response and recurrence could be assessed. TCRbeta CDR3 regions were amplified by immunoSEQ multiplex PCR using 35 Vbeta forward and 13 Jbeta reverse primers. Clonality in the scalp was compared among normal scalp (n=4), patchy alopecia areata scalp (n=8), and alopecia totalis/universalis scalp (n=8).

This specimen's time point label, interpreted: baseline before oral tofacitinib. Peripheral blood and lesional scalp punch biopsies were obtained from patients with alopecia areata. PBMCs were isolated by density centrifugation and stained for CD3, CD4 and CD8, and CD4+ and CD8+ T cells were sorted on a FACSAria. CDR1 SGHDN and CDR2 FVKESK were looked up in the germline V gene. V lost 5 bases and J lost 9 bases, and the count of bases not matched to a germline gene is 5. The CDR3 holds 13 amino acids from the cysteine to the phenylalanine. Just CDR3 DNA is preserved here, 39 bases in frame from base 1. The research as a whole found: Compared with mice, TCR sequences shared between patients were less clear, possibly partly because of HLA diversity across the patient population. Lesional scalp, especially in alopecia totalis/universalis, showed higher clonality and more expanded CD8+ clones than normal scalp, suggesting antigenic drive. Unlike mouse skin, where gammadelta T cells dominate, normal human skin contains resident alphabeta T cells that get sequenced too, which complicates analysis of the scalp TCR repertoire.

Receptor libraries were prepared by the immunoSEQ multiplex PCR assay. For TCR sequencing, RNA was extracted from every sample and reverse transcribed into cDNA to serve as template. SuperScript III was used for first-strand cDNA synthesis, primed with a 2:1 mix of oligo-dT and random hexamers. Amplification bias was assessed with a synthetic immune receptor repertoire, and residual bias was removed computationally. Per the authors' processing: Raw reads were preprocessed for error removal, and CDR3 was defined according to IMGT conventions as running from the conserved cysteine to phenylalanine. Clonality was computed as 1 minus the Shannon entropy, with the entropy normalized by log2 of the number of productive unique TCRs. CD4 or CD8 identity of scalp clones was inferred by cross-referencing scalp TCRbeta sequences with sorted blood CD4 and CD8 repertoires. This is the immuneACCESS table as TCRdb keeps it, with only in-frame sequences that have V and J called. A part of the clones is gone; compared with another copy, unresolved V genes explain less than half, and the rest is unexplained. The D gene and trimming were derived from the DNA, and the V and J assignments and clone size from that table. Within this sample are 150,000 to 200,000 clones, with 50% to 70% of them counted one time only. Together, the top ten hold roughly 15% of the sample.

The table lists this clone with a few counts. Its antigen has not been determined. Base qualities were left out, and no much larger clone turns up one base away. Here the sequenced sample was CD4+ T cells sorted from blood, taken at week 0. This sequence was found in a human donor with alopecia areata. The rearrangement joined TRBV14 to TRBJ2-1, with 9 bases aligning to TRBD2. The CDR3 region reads CASSFGTSSEQFF. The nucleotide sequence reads TGTGCCAGCAGCTTCGGGACTAGCAGTGAGCAGTTCTTC.